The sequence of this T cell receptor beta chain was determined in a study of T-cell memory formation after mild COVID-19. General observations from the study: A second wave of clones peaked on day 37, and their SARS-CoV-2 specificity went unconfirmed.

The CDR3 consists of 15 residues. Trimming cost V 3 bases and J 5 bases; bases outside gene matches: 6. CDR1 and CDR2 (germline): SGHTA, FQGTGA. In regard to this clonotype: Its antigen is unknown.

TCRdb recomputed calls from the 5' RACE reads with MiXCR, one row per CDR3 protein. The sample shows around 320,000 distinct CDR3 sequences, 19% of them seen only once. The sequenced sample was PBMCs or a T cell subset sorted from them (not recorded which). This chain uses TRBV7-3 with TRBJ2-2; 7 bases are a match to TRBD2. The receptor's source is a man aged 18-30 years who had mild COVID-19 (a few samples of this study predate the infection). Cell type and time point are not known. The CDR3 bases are TGTGCCAGCAGCTTGGGGGGGTCGGTTACCGGGGAGCTGTTTTTT. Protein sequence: CASSLGGSVTGELFF.